The 32 T cell receptor beta chains below were found in one sample sequenced in a study of blood T cell repertoires in COVID-19. The table came from immunoSEQ multiplex PCR; TCRdb's copy has only in-frame clones and leaves some out. The sample holds 250,000 to 350,000 clones; around 89% are singletons and the top ten take about 12%. Input material: peripheral blood. The source of these receptors is a woman aged 55-69 years with acute or convalescent COVID-19.

The rearrangement links TRBV5-1 to TRBJ1-4, with TRBD1 matching 7 bases. The V segment lost 2 bases and the J segment 8 bases; nucleotides outside the gene matches: 12. This CDR3 has 16 amino acids. The germline CDR1 and CDR2 sequences are SGHRS and YFSETQ. CDR3 nucleotide sequence: TGCGCCAGCAGCTTCTTTCGACAGGGAGGAGGAGAAAAACTGTTTTTT. Translation gives CASSFFRQGGGEKLFF.

The V call is TRBV6-5, the J call TRBJ2-1; 8 bases match TRBD1. Germline V gene sequence: CDR1 MNHEY, CDR2 SVGAGI. The CDR3 loop spans 13 amino acids. V dropped 6 bases and J dropped 5; count of bases not matched to a gene: 3. CDR3 nucleotide sequence: TGTGCCAGCAGCGGCAGGGGGCACAATGAGCAGTTCTTC. It yields the protein CASSGRGHNEQFF.

This clone has a single count. This chain joins TRBV29-1 and TRBJ2-5; 10 positions match TRBD1. Germline V gene lookup returns CDR1 SQVTM and CDR2 ANQGSEA. Germline trimming cut 0 bases from V and 5 bases from J; bases unmatched to any gene: 3. CDR3 size: 14 residues. The CDR3 coding sequence is TGCAGCGTTGAAGAGGACAGGGGGACTGAGACCCAGTACTTC. Translation gives CSVEEDRGTETQYF.

The chain employs TRBV5-1 and TRBJ1-1; a possible D gene is TRBD1 (5 bases). The CDR3 length is 14 residues. Germline V CDR1 and CDR2: SGHRS, YFSETQ. V was trimmed by 3 bases and J by 1 base, leaving 10 bases between them. The CDR3 loop is CASSSLDRNTEAFF. The DNA of the CDR3 is TGCGCCAGCAGCTCCTTAGACAGGAACACTGAAGCTTTCTTT.

This clone was picked up one time. The V and J genes are TRBV7-2 and TRBJ1-2; perhaps TRBD1 as D (6 bases). The CDR3 is made up of 15 amino acids. Trimming took 1 base from V and 4 from J, leaving 13 bases between them. Germline lookup yields CDR1 SGHTA and CDR2 FQGNSA. For the CDR3, the DNA is TGTGCCAGCAGCTTAGGGGGGCAGGGGAGCTATGGCTACACCTTC. Translating gives CASSLGGQGSYGYTF.

This clone occurred once. This chain connects TRBV6-1 to TRBJ2-7; D gene ambiguous. The V end was cut by 3 bases, the J end by 3 bases, with 21 bases between. Germline V gene data show CDR1 as MNHNS and CDR2 as SASEGT. The CDR3 has 17 amino acids. The DNA for the CDR3 is TGTGCCAGCAGTGACGGTTTCAGGCCAGAGAATTACTACGAGCAGTACTTC. It yields the protein CASSDGFRPENYYEQYF.

The sample holds one count of this clone. This chain joins TRBV6-2 or TRBV6-3 and TRBJ1-3; D is unclear. With 4 bases removed from V and 0 bases from J, the gap between germline ends came to 7 bases. Per the germline V gene, CDR1 is MNHEY and CDR2 is SVGEGT. CDR3 size: 14 residues. The CDR3 DNA follows: TGTGCCAGCAGTTTCGCGGCCTCTGGAAACACCATATATTTT. Translated: CASSFAASGNTIYF.

This clone was observed a few times. The V and J genes are TRBV28 and TRBJ2-1; TRBD2 aligns across 7 bases. Trimming at V came to 2 bases and at J to 9 bases, leaving 4 bases not matched to a gene. The CDR3 totals 13 residues. The germline CDR1 and CDR2 sequences are MDHEN and SYDVKM. The CDR3 bases are TGTGCCAGCAGTTTAATGCGGGGGAGTGAGCAGTTCTTC. Amino acids: CASSLMRGSEQFF. Variable domain in full (rest from reference TRBV28 and TRBJ2-1): DVKVTQSSRYLVKRTGEKVFLECVQDMDHENMFWYRQDPGLGLRLIYFSYDVKMKEKGDIPEGYSVSREKKERFSLILESASTNQTSMYLCASSLMRGSEQFFGPGTRLTVL.

CDR3 nucleotides: TGTGCCAGCAGTTTACGGACTAGCGGGGGGGCCCGGGAGCAGTTCTTC. Translation: CASSLRTSGGAREQFF. The chain combines TRBV28 with TRBJ2-1; 15 positions match TRBD2. V shed 2 bases, J shed 10 bases, and the junction held 6 bases outside the gene matches. The CDR3 covers 16 residues. Germline V gene sequence: CDR1 MDHEN, CDR2 SYDVKM.

The chain has TRBV5-1 and TRBJ2-7, with D unresolved. The CDR3 consists of 12 residues. Germline V gives CDR1 SGHRS, CDR2 YFSETQ. Trimming cost V 1 base and J 2 bases, with 4 bases left between them. This chain's CDR3 is CASSLPAYEQYF. Here the CDR3 DNA reads TGCGCCAGCAGCTTGCCGGCCTACGAGCAGTACTTC.

This rearrangement joins TRBV6-1 to TRBJ2-3; 10 positions match TRBD2. Unmatched junction bases numbered 11, after V lost 3 bases and J lost 5 bases. CDR1 MNHNS and CDR2 SASEGT come from the germline V gene. This CDR3 has 17 amino acids. CDR3 amino acids: CASSERASGRVGDTQYF. The CDR3 DNA reads TGTGCCAGCAGTGAGAGGGCTAGCGGGAGAGTAGGAGATACGCAGTATTTT.

The chain's CDR3 is CATSEQTDGGRETQYF. The DNA of the CDR3 is TGTGCCACCAGTGAACAAACGGACGGTGGGAGGGAGACCCAGTACTTC. The chain employs TRBV24-1 and TRBJ2-5; D is perhaps TRBD2 (6 bases). Germline assignment: CDR1 KGHDR and CDR2 SFDVKD. The V end was cut by 4 bases, the J end by 5 bases, with 19 bases between. This CDR3 is 16 amino acids long.

The chain has TRBV7-9 and TRBJ2-3, with TRBD2 matching 12 bases. Looked up from germline, CDR1 is SEHNR and CDR2 is FQNEAQ (reference sequence). This CDR3 spans 16 amino acids. V lost 3 bases and J lost 4; bases outside the gene matches: 5. CDR3 DNA: TGTGCCAGCAGCTTGGCTAGCGGGGGGGCCCCAGATACGCAGTATTTT. Encoded protein: CASSLASGGAPDTQYF.

The chain has TRBV7-9 and TRBJ2-5, with TRBD1 as a possible D gene (5 bases). Germline loops: CDR1 SEHNR, CDR2 FQNEAQ (reference sequence). The CDR3 covers 14 residues. The V and J ends lost 4 bases and 4 bases respectively, with 13 bases between them. The CDR3 region has the DNA TGTGCCAGCAGCTCATTAGGGCAGGGAGAGACCCAGTACTTC. Its protein is CASSSLGQGETQYF.

The chain is built from TRBV9 and TRBJ1-2; D call uncertain. The germline CDR1 and CDR2 sequences are SGDLS and YYNGEE. Trimming shortened V by 1 base and J by 2 bases, and 6 bases separated the two germline ends. This CDR3 has 13 residues. In nucleotides, the CDR3 is TGTGCCAGCAGCGTACGTATCAACTATGGCTACACCTTC. Protein sequence: CASSVRINYGYTF.

The V call is TRBV30, the J call TRBJ2-1; D is perhaps TRBD2 (5 bases). CDR1 GTSNPN and CDR2 SVGIG come from the germline V gene (reference sequence). V lost 1 base and J 1 base, leaving 17 bases between the germline ends. The CDR3 runs to 17 residues. CDR3 coding DNA: TGTGCCTGGAGTGCATCGAGTCTGGGGAGATCCTACAATGAGCAGTTCTTC. Translated, it gives CAWSASSLGRSYNEQFF.

This clone was found once. The rearrangement joins TRBV6-6 to TRBJ2-3, with D possibly matching TRBD1 (5 bases). There are 16 residues in the CDR3. Germline values: CDR1 MNHNY, CDR2 SVGAGI (reference sequence). V was clipped by 6 bases and J by 4 bases, with 20 bases between them. Here the CDR3 DNA reads TGTGCCAGCAGCCCCCGTAGCAGGGTTCTGTCAGATACGCAGTATTTT. Its translation: CASSPRSRVLSDTQYF.

In this sample, this clone turned up a few times. Here the CDR3 DNA reads TGTGCCAGCAGTGAGGGGGCTCAGGGTATCACAGATACGCAGTATTTT. Protein sequence: CASSEGAQGITDTQYF. This chain uses TRBV2 with TRBJ2-3; perhaps TRBD1 as D (6 bases). The germline V gene encodes CDR1 SNHLY and CDR2 FYNNEI. V was cut by 3 bases and J by 2 bases, with 15 bases left in between. This CDR3 has 16 residues.

This clone was recorded a few times. The rearrangement joins TRBV30 to TRBJ2-7; TRBD1 agrees at 9 bases. The V segment lost 2 bases and the J segment 3 bases; nucleotides outside the gene matches: 8. The germline CDR1 and CDR2 sequences are GTSNPN and SVGIG (reference sequence). The CDR3 contains 15 residues. CDR3 coding DNA: TGTGCCTGGAGTTTTAGGGGACAGGGCGACTACGAGCAGTACTTC. It codes for CAWSFRGQGDYEQYF.

The rearrangement links TRBV27 to TRBJ2-3; 14 bases agree with TRBD2. The germline V gene has CDR1 MNHEY and CDR2 SMNVEV (reference sequence). There are 16 residues in the CDR3. V lost 8 bases and J lost 6; bases outside the gene matches: 10. Written as DNA, the CDR3 is TGTGCCAGCTATGCGGGACTAGCGGGAGTTTGGGATACGCAGTATTTT. It codes for CASYAGLAGVWDTQYF.

V is TRBV9 and J is TRBJ2-3, with 12 bases matching TRBD2. Germline V gene lookup returns CDR1 SGDLS and CDR2 YYNGEE. The CDR3 has 15 residues. V lost 0 bases, J lost 7 bases, and 3 bases stayed unmatched. Written as DNA, the CDR3 is TGTGCCAGCAGCGTAGGGACTAGCGGGGCAAATACGCAGTATTTT. Protein: CASSVGTSGANTQYF.

CDR3 in DNA: TGCGCCACTCAACGGGACAGGGGTACCCAATGGTTGAATGAGCAGTTCTTC. Protein product: CATQRDRGTQWLNEQFF. The chain uses TRBV5-1 and TRBJ2-1; TRBD1 agrees at 10 bases. Germline V lookup: CDR1 SGHRS, CDR2 YFSETQ. CDR3 length: 17 amino acids. The V gene end was trimmed by 9 bases and the J gene end by 7 bases; junction bases not matched to a gene: 19.

The chain combines TRBV28 with TRBJ1-5, with D possibly matching TRBD1 (6 bases). There are 15 residues in the CDR3. Trimming removed 3 bases at V and 1 base at J, with 10 bases between. CDR1 MDHEN and CDR2 SYDVKM come from the germline V gene. The CDR3 region has the DNA TGTGCCAGCAGTTTTTCAGGGGCAAGCAATCAGCCCCAGCATTTT. It yields the protein CASSFSGASNQPQHF.

V and J are TRBV5-6 and TRBJ2-1; a possible D gene is TRBD2 (6 bases). The V and J ends lost 4 bases and 5 bases respectively, with 16 bases between them. This CDR3 region has 15 residues. Germline loops: CDR1 SGHDT, CDR2 YYEEEE. Here the CDR3 reads CASSLSGRPDNEQFF. The DNA for the CDR3 is TGTGCCAGCAGCCTAAGTGGGAGGCCCGACAATGAGCAGTTCTTC.

The CDR3 here is CASSLSPGQFNQPQHF. DNA for the CDR3: TGCGCCAGCAGCCTCTCACCGGGACAGTTCAATCAGCCCCAGCATTTT. This sequence joins TRBV5-1 and TRBJ1-5; TRBD1 agrees at 7 bases. The CDR3 runs to 16 residues. Trimming took 4 bases from V and 3 from J; bases not matched to a gene: 10. Germline V CDR1 and CDR2: SGHRS, YFSETQ.

CDR3: CASSLQDRERQPQHF. CDR3 nucleotides: TGCGCCAGCAGCCTCCAGGACAGGGAGCGTCAGCCCCAGCATTTT. V and J are TRBV4-1 and TRBJ1-5; 8 positions agree with TRBD1. The V segment lost 4 bases and the J segment 6 bases; nucleotides outside the gene matches: 8. This CDR3 comprises 15 residues. Germline lookup yields CDR1 MGHRA and CDR2 YSYEKL.

The V and J genes are TRBV7-6 and TRBJ2-7; D unclear. CDR1 and CDR2 (germline): SGHVS, FNYEAQ. Trimming shortened V by 5 bases and J by 1 base, and 6 bases separated the two germline ends. The CDR3 consists of 12 residues. In nucleotides, the CDR3 is TGTGCCAGCAGCGGGCCGTCCTACGAGCAGTACTTC. Its protein is CASSGPSYEQYF.

Note on this clone: Germline is not matched at one junction end, which may reflect a read error. The J gene is TRBJ2-7, the V gene TRBV12-3 or TRBV12-4; a weak D match, TRBD2 (6 bases). This CDR3 comprises 13 residues. The CDR3 loop is CTSRRGASYEQYF. Written as DNA, the CDR3 is TGTACCAGCCGGCGCGGGGCCTCCTACGAGCAGTACTTC.

This rearrangement joins TRBV3-1 (or the pseudogene TRBV3-2) to TRBJ1-1; no firm D call. This CDR3 spans 15 amino acids. V was pared by 4 bases and J by 1 base, with 13 bases between. Germline loops: CDR1 LGHDT, CDR2 YNNKEL (reference sequence). As DNA, the CDR3 is TGTGCCAGCAGCCTTCAAGCGCGGCAGAACACTGAAGCTTTCTTT. Translated: CASSLQARQNTEAFF.

Concerning this clone itself: Distinct nucleotide sequences in the sample also encode this CDR3. The chain joins TRBV6-5 to TRBJ1-1; no clear D gene. V was trimmed by 4 bases and J by 5 bases, leaving 8 bases between them. The length of the CDR3 is 12 residues. Germline CDR1 is MNHEY and CDR2 is SVGAGI. The CDR3 coding sequence is TGTGCCAGCAGTTCACCGGGAACTGAAGCTTTCTTT. It specifies CASSSPGTEAFF.

This chain links TRBV25-1 with TRBJ1-5; D gene uncertain. Trimming removed 3 bases at V and 4 bases at J, with 7 bases between. The CDR3 runs 13 residues. Germline CDR1 MGHDK, CDR2 SYGVNS. The CDR3 sequence: CASSERDNQPQHF. The CDR3 DNA reads TGTGCCAGCAGTGAGAGGGATAATCAGCCCCAGCATTTT.

CDR3 coding DNA: TGCAGCGTTGATGCGGGGGGCGCCGGTCAGCCCCAGCATTTT. This translates into CSVDAGGAGQPQHF. This chain uses TRBV29-1 with TRBJ1-5; D might be TRBD1 (6 bases). The CDR3 loop spans 14 amino acids. The V gene's germline CDR1 is SQVTM and CDR2 ANQGSEA. V was cut by 3 bases and J by 6 bases, with 15 bases left in between.